This T cell receptor (beta chain) came from a study of cytomegalovirus exposure and HLA in healthy donors (TCRdb year 2017). For the study in its entirety: According to an earlier analysis of 450 to 650 of the donors, some 180 million T cells yielded 100 million or so unique TCR beta sequences and about 300 Gb of sequence data. Roughly 310 gigabases of sequencing data and 78 million or so unique TCR sequences were included in an early release covering about 700 HLA-typed donors. Among the roughly 410 genotyped donors, around 81% belonged to the genetic ancestry cluster associated with self-reported Caucasian donors. The aim of the study was to test whether cataloging public T cell receptors could identify signatures of past pathogen exposure. The T cell repertoires of 670 or so subjects were profiled by immunosequencing and related to cytomegalovirus serostatus. Along with the roughly 710-subject first cohort, a separate validation cohort of 120 different subjects was used. The study combined high-throughput TCR immunosequencing, statistical association of individual TCRs with disease status, and machine learning to predict cytomegalovirus infection status. A later analysis re-analyzed previously published TCR beta repertoires from 666 donors and added high-resolution HLA genotyping to study TCR occurrence patterns. Rather than drawing on any new phenotypic data, the later analysis identified candidate immune exposures from TCR beta sequences and the way those sequences occurred across donors. In an earlier analysis of more than 550 of the donors, high-throughput TCR beta sequencing was used to judge whether each TCR beta V gene segment behaved as functional or pseudogenic. Donor age, sex, ethnicity and CMV serostatus were compiled together with the repertoire data. A later genetic analysis used genome-wide SNP genotypes for 398 of the 666 donors, treating that subset as a discovery cohort. Every discovery cohort repertoire had been produced on one sequencing platform. HLA typing included class I and class II loci at four-digit resolution. The number of typed donors differed by locus: about 620-630 for A, B, C, DRB1 and DQB1; 500 to 550 for DQA1; around 580 for DPA1; and roughly 450 for DPB1. Roughly five DR-DQ haplotypes were handled as single units for association and clustering, since linkage in the cohort was strong. Across 300 to 400 genotyped donors of the cohort, an average of approximately 200,000 unique TCR beta nucleotide sequences per donor were sequenced, and roughly 17% of those sequences were non-productive.

The cohort consisted of some 670 healthy bone marrow donors. All cohort members were sampled while nominally healthy, although unrecorded immune exposures were likely present. The donor was CMV seronegative and belonged to the group of more than 300 seronegative cohort members. A peripheral blood sample was collected from each donor, and TCR beta sequencing was performed on peripheral blood mononuclear cells. The Qiagen DNeasy Blood Extraction Kit was used to extract genomic DNA from the blood cell samples. Library method: the immunoSEQ multiplex PCR assay. For the multiplex PCR, a mixture combining 60 forward primers for TCR Vbeta segments and 13 reverse primers for TCR Jbeta segments was used. A multiplex PCR assay on genomic DNA amplified the CDR3 region of rearranged TCR beta genes. On the Illumina HiSeq System, the amplified TCR beta libraries were sequenced as 87-base-pair reads. As for how the authors treated the data: A later analysis counted about 82 million unique TCR beta chains across the 600 to 850 repertoires, and around 12 million of these chains were shared by at least two donors. A nearest-neighbor algorithm error-corrected the raw reads and collapsed the reads into unique sequences, merging closely related sequences to remove PCR and sequencing errors. V, D and J gene segments were assigned by aligning CDR3 sequences to IMGT reference sequences. For a sequence to be retained, at least a six-nucleotide match to both a V gene segment and a J gene segment was required. Rearrangements were classified as productive when the CDR3 lacked stop codons and remained in frame with V and J, and all other rearrangements were classified as non-productive. Following IMGT convention, CDR3 was defined as the stretch from the second conserved V-encoded cysteine up to the conserved J-encoded phenylalanine. Sequences without an unambiguous match to a single V gene segment were excluded from the earlier analysis of 587 of the donors. An earlier analysis of approximately 590 of the donors called V segments functional above 56.7% productive rearrangements and segregating when the between-donor standard deviation exceeded 5%. A statistical classification framework was built for diagnosing cytomegalovirus status from the catalog of TCR beta chain sequences. In a later analysis, V and J genes were assigned by comparing TCR nucleotide sequences against IMGT/GENE-DB human TR gene sequences. The TCRdist pipeline was used in a later analysis to assign CDR3 sequences and most-parsimonious VDJ recombination scenarios. In a later analysis, each TCR beta chain was defined by its CDR3 amino acid sequence together with its V-gene family, and reads lacking a unique V-gene family were excluded. To address suspected cross-contamination and a sequencing artifact, a later analysis removed over 500 highly shared, low-generation-probability nucleotide sequences. For each public chain, a later analysis derived a clonal expansion index from normalized ranks of inferred template counts within each repertoire. Generation probabilities in a later analysis came from a VDJ recombination model fitted to out-of-frame rearrangements, and those results were checked against IGoR. A later analysis scored TCR-TCR, TCR-HLA and TCR-CMV co-occurrence with hypergeometric tests, applying a repertoire-size bias correction to TCR pairs. To estimate false discovery rates, a later analysis permuted the HLA or CMV assignments 20 times. In a later analysis, co-occurring TCRs were grouped using DBSCAN, and TCRdist sequence similarity was added for clustering within HLA-allele-positive subsets. Co-occurrence clustering excluded repertoires with fewer than 30,000 or more than 120,000 public chains, plus five with anomalous nucleotide sharing. This immuneACCESS table, as held by TCRdb, lists in-frame sequences with V and J called but not all clones. Of the missing ones, under half trace to an unresolved V gene in checked studies; the others have no known cause. V and J calls and clone size are as listed in that table; D and trimming were resolved from the DNA. For this sample there are under 200,000 clones; 60% to 85% appear just once. The biggest ten clones account for around 3% of the sample.

CDR1 SGHTA and CDR2 FQGNSA are derived from the germline V gene. The CDR3 numbers 13 residues from cysteine through phenylalanine. The entry retains the CDR3 DNA only, 39 bases that are in frame from base 1. Trimming costs V 3 bases and J 6 bases, and their ends lie 12 bases apart. In the case of this clone: Its antigen remains unidentified. Base qualities are not recorded, but no much larger clone differs from it by a single base.

General study outcomes and caveats: The only immune exposure information available for the cohort was CMV serostatus. The study listed 170 or so TCR beta chains as associated with cytomegalovirus. Roughly uniform sequencing depth across donors was assumed in presence/absence analyses, although this assumption may not hold. This cohort had only TCR beta chains sequenced, and the lack of alpha or paired-chain data limited which features could be detected. Correlated functional status among segregating V segments might be attributable to linkage disequilibrium, but an unknown experimental factor could not be ruled out. The classifier was reported to diagnose cytomegalovirus status with high specificity and sensitivity in both the original cohort and the validation cohort. A cluster of highly shared sequence variants was judged likely to be a technical artifact of the sequencing pipeline. In a later genetic analysis, a missense DCLRE1C variant was associated with V-gene and J-gene trimming of TCR beta chains, and the association was replicated in an independent cohort. Broadly in line with IMGT annotations, most TCR beta V segments showed up in productive rearrangements about 90% or about 30% of the time in an earlier analysis of several hundred of the donors. According to a later genetic analysis, donors in an Asian-associated ancestry cluster had fewer N-insertions in productive TCRs than the approximately 710-donor mean. Several of the top co-occurrence clusters appeared to be linked to parvovirus B19, influenza, CMV and Epstein-Barr virus, according to a later analysis. Some IMGT-functional V segments, including TRBV6-2 and TRBV6-3, could not be told apart with the 87-base-pair reads, so those segments were excluded. Most TCR sequences were seen in very few donors, while some public TCRs were found in many individuals. Assigning TCR associations to individual alleles was difficult when HLA alleles, especially DR and DQ, strongly co-occurred. The authors suggested that the approach could potentially be generalized to other disease states and immunological phenotypes. A further reported finding was that TCR beta sequences accurately predicted the HLA-A and HLA-B alleles for most subjects in the first cohort. Because counts were too low, around 17 rarely observed V segments, including chromosome 9 orphons, were left out of the earlier analysis of 587 of the donors. A later analysis found that TCR association rates varied across HLA loci, with DRB1 alleles showing the most associated TCRs and HLA-C alleles the fewest. In vitro tests confirmed that a few of the cytomegalovirus-associated TCR beta chains recognize cytomegalovirus antigens. A later analysis found that HLA-associated TCR beta chains were more clonally expanded and had lower generation probabilities than equally common non-associated chains. Most CMV-associated TCR beta chains appeared to be HLA-restricted in a later analysis, and the HLA associations seemed to be driven largely by CMV exposure. Because HLA typing was missing for some donors at each locus, association tests included only the typed subset. In a later analysis, some 17,000 TCR beta sequences were associated with specific HLA alleles at a false discovery rate of 0.05.

The V gene is TRBV7-2 and the J gene is TRBJ2-7; the D gene is perhaps TRBD2, from 6 matching bases. The sequenced sample consisted of PBMCs. The TCR was taken from a female donor in good health and CMV-seronegative. The CDR3 protein sequence reads: CASSFDLAREQYF. The DNA sequence is as follows: TGTGCCAGCAGCTTCGATCTAGCGCGCGAGCAGTACTTC.